One and the same sample provided the 27 T cell receptor beta chains below, sequenced in a study of blood T cells in healthy people across ages (dated by TCRdb to between 2014 and 2017). Libraries were made using 5' RACE. The reads were generated on an Illumina HiSeq 2500. A second PCR of roughly 7 to 11 cycles was run with a J-beta primer mix and a sample-barcoded 5' primer. Through fastp at Q25 and MiXCR, TCRdb rebuilt clones from the public reads, retaining in-frame beta chains. Records with the same CDR3 protein are collapsed into one entry carrying the most frequent genes and DNA. This sample gives approximately 350,000 distinct CDR3 sequences in total; over 45% of them show up just once. Of the sample, approximately 51% falls within the top ten clones. Sequenced input: blood. These receptors all stem from a man in his 60s in good health.

This rearrangement joins TRBV7-2 to TRBJ1-6; D uncertain. The CDR3 is 14 amino acids. Germline CDR1 reads SGHTA; CDR2 reads FQGNSA. V was shortened by 2 bases and J by 4 bases, with 6 bases between the two germline ends. This chain's CDR3 is CASSLPGYNSPLHF. The CDR3 region has the DNA TGTGCCAGCAGCTTACCCGGATATAATTCACCCCTCCACTTT. The full variable domain, its missing parts supplied by reference TRBV7-2 and TRBJ1-6, is GAGVSQSPSNKVTEKGKDVELRCDPISGHTALYWYRQSLGQGLEFLIYFQGNSAPDKSGLPSDRFSAERTGGSVSTLTIQRTQQEDSAVYLCASSLPGYNSPLHFGNGTRLTVT.

In its sample, this clonotype was seen many times. The CDR3 spells CASSQVFEVVNYEQYF. The CDR3, as DNA: TGTGCCAGCAGCCAAGTTTTCGAGGTCGTAAACTACGAGCAGTACTTC. The chain recombines TRBV14 with TRBJ2-7; unclear D gene. This CDR3 comprises 16 residues. The ends were cut back, 1 base at V and 3 bases at J, with 16 bases in the middle. CDR1 is SGHDN and CDR2 is FVKESK in the germline V gene. Full variable domain (missing parts from reference TRBV14 and TRBJ2-7): EAGVTQFPSHSVIEKGQTVTLRCDPISGHDNLYWYRRVMGKEIKFLLHFVKESKQDESGMPNNRFLAERTGGTYSTLKVQPAELEDSGVYFCASSQVFEVVNYEQYFGPGTRLTVT.

About this clonotype itself: A read error may be the cause here, since a much bigger clone is one base away. This rearrangement joins TRBV20-1 to TRBJ2-1; 9 positions match TRBD1. The last part of the DNA fits TRBJ2-7 better; the J call may be wrong. Germline CDR1 and CDR2: DFQATT and SNEGSKA (reference sequence). This CDR3 is 18 amino acids long. DNA of the CDR3: TGCAGTGCTGCCGGGACAGGGCAATTCAGGCGTACCTACAATGAGCAGTACTTC. It yields the protein CSAAGTGQFRRTYNEQYF.

Turning to this clonotype: A junction boundary mismatches the germline segment, possibly from a read error. The chain recombines TRBV10-3 with TRBJ2-1; possible D gene TRBD1, 6 bases. The CDR3 is made up of 16 amino acids. In germline, CDR1 is ENHRY, CDR2 SYGVKD. The CDR3, as DNA: TGTGCCATCAGCGGCTTTGGACAGACTGGTTACAGTGAGCAGTTCTTC. This sequence encodes CAISGFGQTGYSEQFF.

The chain joins TRBV20-1 to TRBJ2-7; unclear D gene. The J call may not be correct, given that the DNA end is closer to TRBJ2-1. The CDR3 is made up of 12 amino acids. The germline V gene encodes CDR1 DFQATT and CDR2 SNEGSKA (reference sequence). CDR3 coding DNA: TGCAGTGCTAGGCCGGGCCAACGTGGGCAGTTCTTC. It specifies CSARPGQRGQFF.

The chain is built from TRBV6-2 or TRBV6-3 and TRBJ2-7, with 14 nucleotides matching TRBD2. Germline loops: CDR1 MNHEY, CDR2 SVGEGT. V dropped 5 bases and J dropped 6; count of bases not matched to a gene: 3. The CDR3 is 14 amino acids. CDR3 amino acids: CASSHGLAGGEQYF. The CDR3, as DNA: TGTGCCAGCAGTCATGGACTAGCGGGAGGCGAGCAGTACTTC.

This sequence joins TRBV27 and TRBJ2-3; perhaps TRBD1 as D (7 bases). The CDR3 consists of 16 residues. The V end lost 2 bases, the J end lost 3 bases, and 15 bases lay between the germline ends. CDR1 and CDR2 (germline): MNHEY, SMNVEV (reference sequence). CDR3 nucleotide sequence: TGTGCCAGCAGTTTACTAACCAGGGGGAGGACAGATACGCAGTATTTT. Translated: CASSLLTRGRTDTQYF.

For this clonotype: An end of the junction differs from the germline gene, which may be a read error. The chain is built from TRBV20-1 and TRBJ1-2; D is possibly TRBD1 (5 bases). This CDR3 has 11 amino acids. CDR1 and CDR2 from the germline V gene are DFQATT and SNEGSKA (reference sequence). This chain's CDR3 is CSIRRGTGHTF. CDR3 in DNA: TGCAGTATAAGGCGGGGGACTGGCCACACCTTC.

The rearrangement uses TRBV15 and TRBJ1-1; no reliable D call. The CDR3 covers 16 residues. The V and J ends lost 0 bases and 4 bases respectively, with 15 bases between them. In germline, CDR1 is LNHNV, CDR2 YYDKDF (reference sequence). CDR3 residues: CATSRDQGAYPTEAFF. The CDR3 coding sequence is TGTGCCACCAGCAGAGATCAAGGCGCCTACCCCACTGAAGCTTTCTTT.

This clonotype was counted many times. The gene calls are TRBV20-1 and TRBJ1-1; the D is unclear. V gave up 1 base and J gave up 2 bases, with 8 bases separating them. Germline V gene data show CDR1 as DFQATT and CDR2 as SNEGSKA (reference sequence). The CDR3 runs to 13 residues. CDR3 coding DNA: TGCAGTGCTAGAGGTGGTAATAACACTGAAGCTTTCTTT. Encoded protein: CSARGGNNTEAFF.

J is TRBJ2-3 and V is TRBV27, with unresolved D. This CDR3 has 12 amino acids. V was clipped by 5 bases and J by 1 base, with 4 bases between them. CDR1 and CDR2 (germline): MNHEY, SMNVEV (reference sequence). As DNA, the CDR3 is TGTGCCAGCAGTCATCGCACAGATACGCAGTATTTT. It codes for CASSHRTDTQYF.

The chain uses TRBV3-1 and TRBJ1-5; possibly TRBD1 for D (6 bases). Trimming shortened V by 0 bases and J by 2 bases, and 11 bases separated the two germline ends. Germline V CDR1 and CDR2: LGHDT, YNNKEL (reference sequence). The CDR3 spans 16 residues. CDR3: CASSQDPTGGNQPQHF. Written as DNA, the CDR3 is TGTGCCAGCAGCCAAGATCCGACAGGAGGCAATCAGCCCCAGCATTTT. Full variable domain (missing parts from reference TRBV3-1 and TRBJ1-5): DTAVSQTPKYLVTQMGNDKSIKCEQNLGHDTMYWYKQDSKKFLKIMFSYNNKELIINETVPNRFSPKSPDKAHLNLHINSLELGDSAVYFCASSQDPTGGNQPQHFGDGTRLSIL.

The chain employs TRBV7-9 and TRBJ2-1; 8 bases map to TRBD1. Germline CDR1 SEHNR, CDR2 FQNEAQ (reference sequence). The CDR3 totals 14 residues. Trimming at V came to 11 bases and at J to 5 bases, leaving 11 bases not matched to a gene. The CDR3 reads CAGGQGNVDNEQFF. The CDR3 nucleotides read TGTGCCGGAGGACAGGGAAATGTGGACAATGAGCAGTTCTTC.

This clonotype was recorded a few times. The rearrangement uses TRBV5-6 and TRBJ2-2, with no clear D. The CDR3 has 13 amino acids. Between the trimmed V and J ends, which lost 0 bases and 3 bases, there was a span of 3 bases. Germline V gives CDR1 SGHDT, CDR2 YYEEEE. CDR3 coding DNA: TGTGCCAGCAGCTTGGCCCACACCGGGGAGCTGTTTTTT. The encoded protein is CASSLAHTGELFF.

This clonotype was detected many times. The J gene is TRBJ2-7, the V gene TRBV20-1; D unresolved. This CDR3 has 16 residues. Germline lookup yields CDR1 DFQATT and CDR2 SNEGSKA (reference sequence). V was clipped by 1 base and J by 3 bases, with 19 bases between them. The CDR3 DNA is TGCAGTGCTAGAGGGGGTGGGCACACGGCCTACTACGAGCAGTACTTC. It translates to CSARGGGHTAYYEQYF.

This clonotype showed up just a few times. The chain joins TRBV4-2 to TRBJ2-3; 8 bases line up with TRBD2. Germline lookup yields CDR1 LGHNA and CDR2 YNFKEQ. Germline trimming cut 0 bases from V and 3 bases from J; bases unmatched to any gene: 5. This CDR3 has 16 residues. The CDR3 here is CASSQDPSGGTDTQYF. CDR3 in DNA: TGTGCCAGCAGCCAAGATCCAAGCGGGGGTACAGATACGCAGTATTTT.

V gene TRBV20-1 combines with J gene TRBJ2-5, with D unclear. Germline assignment: CDR1 DFQATT and CDR2 SNEGSKA (reference sequence). V was shortened by 0 bases and J by 4 bases, with 15 bases between the two germline ends. The CDR3 has 15 amino acids. The CDR3: CSARDNPVSLETQYF. CDR3 bases: TGCAGTGCTAGAGATAACCCGGTCAGTTTAGAGACCCAGTACTTC.

There are a few counts of this clonotype. The chain recombines TRBV27 with TRBJ2-1, with 7 bases lining up with TRBD2. This CDR3 comprises 15 residues. V gave up 1 base and J gave up 6 bases; unmatched junction bases: 6. Germline V gene sequence: CDR1 MNHEY, CDR2 SMNVEV (reference sequence). CDR3 sequence: CASSLLGRAANEQFF. CDR3 sequence (DNA): TGTGCCAGCAGTTTATTAGGGAGGGCCGCCAATGAGCAGTTCTTC.

The chain combines TRBV6-2 or TRBV6-3 with TRBJ2-1, with 8 bases that match TRBD2. J lost 3 bases, V lost 8 bases, and 9 bases had no gene match. CDR1 and CDR2 from the germline V gene are MNHEY and SVGEGT. CDR3 length equals 15 residues. The CDR3 loop reads CASVLDSGIYNEQFF. Written as DNA, the CDR3 is TGTGCCAGCGTCCTAGATAGCGGGATCTACAATGAGCAGTTCTTC.

Details on this clonotype: Germline is not matched at one junction end, which may reflect a read error. This chain uses TRBV9 with TRBJ2-5; D remains unclear. Germline V gives CDR1 SGDLS, CDR2 YYNGEE. CDR3 size: 13 residues. CDR3 amino acids: CSSSVRLDNEQYF. The CDR3 DNA is TGTTCCAGCAGCGTCCGTCTCGACAATGAGCAGTACTTC.

This clonotype was detected once. This chain joins TRBV7-6 and TRBJ2-3; D unresolved. Germline CDR1 SGHVS, CDR2 FNYEAQ. The ends were cut back, 1 base at V and 0 bases at J, with 14 bases in the middle. The CDR3 sequence is 17 residues long. The CDR3 spells CASSLVGRRKSTDTQYF. In nucleotides, the CDR3 is TGTGCCAGCAGCTTAGTGGGTAGGCGAAAAAGCACAGATACGCAGTATTTT.

This chain joins TRBV29-1 and TRBJ1-1; possible D gene TRBD1, 6 bases. The CDR3 consists of 15 residues. CDR1 is SQVTM, CDR2 ANQGSEA, per germline. The V end lost 4 bases, the J end lost 0 bases, and 15 bases lay between the germline ends. As DNA, the CDR3 is TGCAGCGTTGGGAGGACAGCTACCATGAACACTGAAGCTTTCTTT. It encodes CSVGRTATMNTEAFF. The full variable domain, rest sourced from reference TRBV29-1 and TRBJ1-1, is SAVISQKPSRDICQRGTSLTIQCQVDSQVTMMFWYRQQPGQSLTLIATANQGSEATYESGFVIDKFPISRPNLTFSTLTVSNMSPEDSSIYLCSVGRTATMNTEAFFGQGTRLTVV.

This chain connects TRBV29-1 to TRBJ2-5; 7 nucleotides line up with TRBD1. Trimming at V came to 4 bases and at J to 7 bases, leaving 21 bases not matched to a gene. The CDR3 consists of 17 residues. Per germline, CDR1 SQVTM and CDR2 ANQGSEA. Written as DNA, the CDR3 is TGCAGCGTTGGCCCGAGGACAGGTGTGGGGACCGAAGGGACCCAGTACTTC. It yields the protein CSVGPRTGVGTEGTQYF.

In this sample, this clonotype turned up many times. This chain joins TRBV20-1 and TRBJ2-7; 9 bases align to TRBD1. This CDR3 contains 16 residues. Losses at the gene ends were 2 bases for V and 5 bases for J; bases not matched to a gene: 13. Per germline, CDR1 DFQATT and CDR2 SNEGSKA (reference sequence). CDR3 nucleotides: TGCAGTGCTAGAATTTCTCCCGGGACAGGGACCAACGAGCAGTACTTC. This gives the protein CSARISPGTGTNEQYF.

The chain is built from TRBV20-1 and TRBJ2-1; 13 bases are a match to TRBD2. The CDR3 is made up of 14 amino acids. The V gene end was trimmed by 2 bases and the J gene end by 13 bases; junction bases not matched to a gene: 8. Germline CDR1 is DFQATT and CDR2 is SNEGSKA (reference sequence). CDR3 in DNA: TGCAGTGCTAGACCCGGGACTAGCGGGGATAAACAGTTCTTC. Residues: CSARPGTSGDKQFF.

The chain is built from TRBV25-1 and TRBJ2-1; D remains unclear. The CDR3 length is 13 residues. Germline assignment: CDR1 MGHDK and CDR2 SYGVNS. The V end lost 0 bases, the J end lost 12 bases, and 12 bases lay between the germline ends. CDR3 sequence (DNA): TGTGCCAGCAGTGAATATACTTGGTGTGGGCAGTTCTTC. It translates to CASSEYTWCGQFF.

The genes are TRBV9 and TRBJ2-1, with 7 bases matching TRBD2. Trimming cost V 4 bases and J 4 bases; bases outside gene matches: 8. The CDR3 sequence is 15 residues long. Germline V gene data show CDR1 as SGDLS and CDR2 as YYNGEE. The CDR3 reads CASSPWGGGYNEQFF. Here the CDR3 DNA reads TGTGCCAGCAGCCCGTGGGGGGGGGGATACAATGAGCAGTTCTTC. Looking up the rest from reference TRBV9 and TRBJ2-1 gives the full variable domain: DSGVTQTPKHLITATGQRVTLRCSPRSGDLSVYWYQQSLDQGLQFLIQYYNGEERAKGNILERFSAQQFPDLHSELNLSSLELGDSALYFCASSPWGGGYNEQFFGPGTRLTVL.